Shown below are 2 T cell receptor beta chains from a single sample sequenced in a study of OX40 agonist ivuxolimab in advanced cancers. Sequencing used immunoSEQ multiplex PCR; TCRdb keeps in-frame clones, though not all of them. This table has some 66,000 clones, about 77% appearing once. Sample: CD4+ or CD8+ T cells sorted from blood, taken in a trial of the OX40 agonist ivuxolimab. All receptors derive from an adult with an advanced solid tumor such as melanoma, head and neck, liver or kidney cancer.

V usage is TRBV19 and J usage is TRBJ2-6; 10 positions agree with TRBD1. The CDR3 extends over 17 amino acids. V shed 4 bases, J shed 4 bases, and the junction held 7 bases outside the gene matches. Germline V lookup: CDR1 LNHDA, CDR2 SQIVND (reference sequence). The CDR3 DNA sequence: TGTGCCAGTAGTAGGGGACAGGGGAGATCCGGGGCCAACGTCCTGACTTTC. Protein sequence: CASSRGQGRSGANVLTF.

The genes are TRBV7-8 and TRBJ2-7, with TRBD2 matching 10 bases. Trimming cost V 4 bases and J 2 bases; bases outside gene matches: 5. CDR1 is SGHVS and CDR2 is FQNEAQ in the germline V gene. The CDR3 contains 15 residues. The CDR3 reads CASSSRTSGPYEQYF. CDR3 coding DNA: TGTGCCAGCAGCTCCAGGACTAGCGGACCCTACGAGCAGTACTTC.